This TCR beta chain was captured in a study of Graves' ophthalmopathy and Graves' hyperthyroidism. RNA transcripts provided the template for amplifying TCR beta CDR3 regions. The first-round RT-PCR employed HTBI primers together with the Qiagen OneStep RT-PCR kit. A multiplex PCR was then performed as the second round. One entry per CDR3 protein, called by TCRdb with MiXCR from the multiplex PCR reads. Of 900,000 to 1,200,000 distinct CDR3 sequences listed, about two fifths are singletons. The sequence came from an adult man with Graves' hyperthyroidism. The sequenced material came from peripheral blood or thyroid tissue (not recorded which).

The CDR3 loop reads CASSMTGGDSPLHF. In DNA, the CDR3 is TGTGCCAGCAGCATGACAGGGGGCGATTCACCCCTCCACTTT. The chain carries TRBV6-5 and TRBJ1-6; 10 bases fit TRBD1. The J segment lost 8 bases and the V segment lost 6 bases, leaving 4 bases of the junction unmatched. Germline V lookup: CDR1 MNHEY, CDR2 SVGAGI. The CDR3 spans 14 residues.